This entry lists 25 T cell receptor beta chains sequenced from one sample in a study of early T cells in non-severe SARS-CoV-2 infection. TCRdb re-analysed the 5' RACE reads in MiXCR, keeping a single row per CDR3 protein. Of 30,000 to 40,000 distinct CDR3 sequences listed, approximately 4.6% are singletons. Sequencing input: whole blood. The receptors come from an adult who was a healthcare worker with PCR-confirmed SARS-CoV-2 infection or an uninfected control (not recorded which).

This clonotype was seen many times. V and J are TRBV7-9 and TRBJ2-1; weak D call: TRBD2 (5 bases). V was pared by 8 bases and J by 8 bases, with 16 bases between. This CDR3 region has 13 residues. The germline gives CDR1 SEHNR, CDR2 FQNEAQ (reference sequence). CDR3 sequence (DNA): TGTGCCAGCCGCGAGAGAGGGCGAGATGAGCAGTTCTTC. It codes for CASRERGRDEQFF.

V gene TRBV3-1 combines with J gene TRBJ1-1; 7 bases match TRBD1. J lost 7 bases, V lost 2 bases, and 4 bases had no gene match. The CDR3 has 13 amino acids. Germline values: CDR1 LGHDT, CDR2 YNNKEL (reference sequence). In DNA form, the CDR3 reads TGTGCCAGCAGCCAATCCCGGGACAGTGAAGCTTTCTTT. It is translated as CASSQSRDSEAFF.

The table lists this clonotype with a few counts. The rearrangement uses TRBV4-2 and TRBJ2-3; D is possibly TRBD1 (5 bases). The V gene lost 3 bases and the J gene lost 5 bases, with 9 bases spanning the gap. Looked up from germline, CDR1 is LGHNA and CDR2 is YNFKEQ. The CDR3 length is 13 residues. CDR3 nucleotide sequence: TGTGCCAGCAGCCACCAAAGGGGAGATACGCAGTATTTT. This gives the protein CASSHQRGDTQYF.

At least ten counts were recorded for this clonotype. The CDR3 DNA is TGTGCCAGCAGTGATCTGTCGGGTCAGCCCCAGCATTTT. It translates to CASSDLSGQPQHF. This sequence joins TRBV2 and TRBJ1-5; no reliable D call. The CDR3 contains 13 residues. Germline CDR1 reads SNHLY; CDR2 reads FYNNEI. The V gene lost 3 bases and the J gene lost 6 bases, with 9 bases spanning the gap. Based on the CDR3 plus reference TRBV2 and TRBJ1-5, the full variable domain is EPEVTQTPSHQVTQMGQEVILRCVPISNHLYFYWYRQILGQKVEFLVSFYNNEISEKSEIFDDQFSVERPDGSNFTLKIRSTKLEDSAMYFCASSDLSGQPQHFGDGTRLSIL.

The V and J genes are TRBV6-1 and TRBJ2-7, with no clear D. This CDR3 spans 12 amino acids. Germline lookup yields CDR1 MNHNS and CDR2 SASEGT. The V end was cut by 7 bases, the J end by 3 bases, with 10 bases between. The DNA of the CDR3 is TGTGCCAGCATTGGAAGGAACTACGAGCAGTACTTC. This gives the protein CASIGRNYEQYF.

The V gene is TRBV2, the J gene TRBJ1-5, with 8 bases aligning to TRBD1. CDR3 length equals 15 residues. Losses at the gene ends were 6 bases for V and 4 bases for J; bases not matched to a gene: 8. The germline gives CDR1 SNHLY, CDR2 FYNNEI. The CDR3 nucleotides read TGTGCCAGCAGGGGAGAGGGACAGGTTAATCAGCCCCAGCATTTT. This encodes CASRGEGQVNQPQHF.

This clonotype was seen repeatedly, ten times or more. The rearrangement uses TRBV5-1 and TRBJ2-1; D is unclear. The CDR3 is 12 residues long. Germline loops: CDR1 SGHRS, CDR2 YFSETQ. Trimming removed 1 base from V and 6 bases from J, with 5 bases in between. The CDR3 region is CASSLTRNEQFF. CDR3 in DNA: TGCGCCAGCAGCTTGACACGCAATGAGCAGTTCTTC. The full variable domain, its missing parts supplied by reference TRBV5-1 and TRBJ2-1, is KAGVTQTPRYLIKTRGQQVTLSCSPISGHRSVSWYQQTPGQGLQFLFEYFSETQRNKGNFPGRFSGRQFSNSRSEMNVSTLELGDSALYLCASSLTRNEQFFGPGTRLTVL.

This clonotype has only a few counts. V usage is TRBV6-5 and J usage is TRBJ2-3; D gene unclear. Trimming shortened V by 7 bases and J by 4 bases, and 12 bases separated the two germline ends. The CDR3 is 13 amino acids. CDR1 and CDR2 (germline): MNHEY, SVGAGI. CDR3: CASTLAGSDTQYF. CDR3 DNA sequence: TGTGCCAGCACCCTCGCAGGATCAGATACGCAGTATTTT.

This chain connects TRBV6-6 to TRBJ1-2, with D possibly matching TRBD1 (5 bases). Trimming cost V 4 bases and J 4 bases, with 10 bases left between them. The CDR3 loop spans 13 amino acids. Germline loops: CDR1 MNHNY, CDR2 SVGAGI (reference sequence). This CDR3 is CASSSQDTYGYTF. DNA of the CDR3: TGTGCCAGCAGTTCACAGGATACCTATGGCTACACCTTC.

This clonotype was recorded a few times. The chain links TRBV3-1 to TRBJ1-2, with a tentative D call TRBD1 (5 bases). Germline CDR1 reads LGHDT; CDR2 reads YNNKEL (reference sequence). The CDR3 has 13 amino acids. V gave up 0 bases and J gave up 5 bases, with 7 bases separating them. Written as DNA, the CDR3 is TGTGCCAGCAGCCAAGATCGGGGGTATGGCTACACCTTC. Translation: CASSQDRGYGYTF. Complete variable domain (other parts from reference TRBV3-1 and TRBJ1-2): DTAVSQTPKYLVTQMGNDKSIKCEQNLGHDTMYWYKQDSKKFLKIMFSYNNKELIINETVPNRFSPKSPDKAHLNLHINSLELGDSAVYFCASSQDRGYGYTFGSGTRLTVV.

This clonotype was seen at least ten times. This rearrangement joins TRBV12-3 or TRBV12-4 to TRBJ2-2; 8 positions match TRBD1. Losses at the gene ends were 6 bases for V and 3 bases for J; bases not matched to a gene: 3. There are 14 residues in the CDR3. The DNA of the CDR3 is TGTGCCAGCAGCGGGACAGGTGACACCGGGGAGCTGTTTTTT. Encoded protein: CASSGTGDTGELFF.

This clonotype has only a few counts. This chain joins TRBV6-5 and TRBJ2-1; TRBD2 is a possible D gene (7 bases). Looked up from germline, CDR1 is MNHEY and CDR2 is SVGAGI. The CDR3 sequence is 15 residues long. V was shortened by 5 bases and J by 4 bases, with 15 bases between the two germline ends. CDR3 amino acids: CASSPEGGVYNEQFF. The CDR3 DNA follows: TGTGCCAGCAGTCCGGAGGGGGGGGTTTACAATGAGCAGTTCTTC.

This clonotype was observed at least ten times. The chain combines TRBV5-1 with TRBJ1-1; possible D gene TRBD1, 6 bases. This CDR3 has 14 residues. Trimming stripped 4 bases from V and 0 bases from J, with 10 bases between. Germline CDR1 SGHRS, CDR2 YFSETQ. The CDR3 nucleotides are TGCGCCAGCAGCCTTACAGGGTTGAACACTGAAGCTTTCTTT. It yields the protein CASSLTGLNTEAFF. The full variable domain, rest sourced from reference TRBV5-1 and TRBJ1-1, is KAGVTQTPRYLIKTRGQQVTLSCSPISGHRSVSWYQQTPGQGLQFLFEYFSETQRNKGNFPGRFSGRQFSNSRSEMNVSTLELGDSALYLCASSLTGLNTEAFFGQGTRLTVV.

This clonotype was seen ten or more times. CDR3 sequence reads: CASSLRLAGFTDTQYF. CDR3 in DNA: TGTGCCAGCAGTTTAAGGCTAGCGGGCTTCACAGATACGCAGTATTTT. The J gene is TRBJ2-3, the V gene TRBV12-3 or TRBV12-4; 8 bases are shared with TRBD2. The CDR3 is 16 residues long. V lost 2 bases to trimming and J lost 2 bases; unmatched junction nucleotides: 6.

This clonotype rates as medium-sized. The chain has TRBV20-1 and TRBJ2-1, with D tentatively TRBD1 or TRBD2 (6 bases each). With 3 bases removed from V and 7 bases from J, the gap between germline ends came to 16 bases. The germline CDR1 and CDR2 sequences are DFQATT and SNEGSKA (reference sequence). The CDR3 length is 14 residues. CDR3 amino acids: CSARQGGSANEQFF. The CDR3 nucleotides are TGCAGTGCTAGGCAAGGGGGGTCAGCGAATGAGCAGTTCTTC.

This clonotype was observed many times. CDR3 protein: CSAPRGGRNTEAFF. DNA of the CDR3: TGCAGTGCTCCTAGGGGGGGAAGGAACACTGAAGCTTTCTTT. The chain is built from TRBV20-1 and TRBJ1-1, with TRBD1 as a possible D gene (6 bases). Looked up from germline, CDR1 is DFQATT and CDR2 is SNEGSKA (reference sequence). Trimming cost V 5 bases and J 1 base, with 14 bases left between them. This CDR3 is built from 14 residues.

This clonotype was picked up many times. The rearrangement links TRBV7-2 to TRBJ2-7; the match to TRBD1 covers 9 bases. The CDR3 covers 17 residues. The germline gives CDR1 SGHTA, CDR2 FQGNSA. V lost 3 bases to trimming and J lost 3 bases; unmatched junction nucleotides: 12. The CDR3 coding sequence is TGTGCCAGCAGCTTCTCGGTTTTTGGGACAGGGCGCTACGAGCAGTACTTC. It encodes CASSFSVFGTGRYEQYF.

This clonotype was seen a few times. The V and J genes are TRBV10-1 and TRBJ2-5, with D uncertain. The CDR3 spans 14 residues. With 10 bases removed from V and 2 bases from J, the gap between germline ends came to 17 bases. Germline loops: CDR1 WNHNN, CDR2 SYGVQD (reference sequence). In DNA form, the CDR3 reads TGCGCCACGTCCCCGGGCCTAGGGCAAGAGACCCAGTACTTC. Protein product: CATSPGLGQETQYF.

CDR3 region: CASSVGRDRTGELFF. The DNA for the CDR3 is TGTGCCAGCAGCGTAGGCAGGGATCGTACCGGGGAGCTGTTTTTT. The chain joins TRBV9 to TRBJ2-2; the D gene is possibly TRBD1 (5 bases). V shed 0 bases and J shed 5 bases, with 11 bases lying between them. Germline V gives CDR1 SGDLS, CDR2 YYNGEE. The CDR3 covers 15 residues. The whole variable domain, remainder taken from reference TRBV9 and TRBJ2-2, is DSGVTQTPKHLITATGQRVTLRCSPRSGDLSVYWYQQSLDQGLQFLIQYYNGEERAKGNILERFSAQQFPDLHSELNLSSLELGDSALYFCASSVGRDRTGELFFGEGSRLTVL.

This clonotype was seen only once. Just one base apart from a much larger clone, this may be a read error. The rearrangement joins TRBV7-8 to TRBJ2-7, with 8 nucleotides matching TRBD2. J lost 6 bases, V lost 4 bases, and 14 bases had no gene match. Per germline, CDR1 SGHVS and CDR2 FQNEAQ. This CDR3 has 16 residues. The CDR3 nucleotides are TGTGCCAGCAGCTCCAGAGCAGCGGGGGCGGCGCTCGAGCAGTACTTC. It is translated as CASSSRAAGAALEQYF.

This clonotype has at least ten counts. The chain couples TRBV30 to TRBJ1-1; D is undetermined. CDR1 and CDR2 from the germline V gene are GTSNPN and SVGIG (reference sequence). The V end lost 0 bases, the J end lost 0 bases, and 11 bases lay between the germline ends. The CDR3 has 15 residues. The CDR3 sequence is CAWSVMESMNTEAFF. DNA of the CDR3: TGTGCCTGGAGTGTAATGGAGTCCATGAACACTGAAGCTTTCTTT.

This clonotype has a count of ten or more. The chain recombines TRBV12-5 with TRBJ2-1; 12 positions agree with TRBD2. Losses at the gene ends were 1 base for V and 7 bases for J; bases not matched to a gene: 11. Germline V lookup: CDR1 LGHNT, CDR2 FRNRAP. This CDR3 contains 18 residues. The CDR3 nucleotides are TGTGCTAGTGGTTTGGGCGCGCTAGCGGGAGGGGTAAGGAATGAGCAGTTCTTC. Encoded protein: CASGLGALAGGVRNEQFF.

This clonotype was found many times. The V call is TRBV19, the J call TRBJ2-1; TRBD1 might be the D (5 bases). This CDR3 region has 15 residues. The V gene's germline CDR1 is LNHDA and CDR2 SQIVND (reference sequence). V was trimmed by 6 bases and J by 5 bases, leaving 17 bases between them. CDR3 region: CASRTVNSVHNEQFF. For the CDR3, the DNA is TGTGCCAGTAGGACAGTAAATTCGGTCCACAATGAGCAGTTCTTC.

This clonotype was counted many times. The chain recombines TRBV3-1 with TRBJ2-5; 7 nucleotides agree with TRBD2. Germline loops: CDR1 LGHDT, CDR2 YNNKEL (reference sequence). The CDR3 spans 15 residues. Trimming removed 3 bases from V and 4 bases from J; junction bases left unmatched: 8. For the CDR3, the DNA is TGTGCCAGCAGCCACCGCCCCCCGGGAGGAGAGACCCAGTACTTC. Translating gives CASSHRPPGGETQYF.

J is TRBJ1-1 and V is TRBV10-3; weak D call: TRBD1 (5 bases). Trimming removed 3 bases from V and 4 bases from J, with 12 bases in between. The CDR3 extends over 14 amino acids. The germline CDR1 and CDR2 sequences are ENHRY and SYGVKD. Written as DNA, the CDR3 is TGTGCCATCAGTGATCGGGCAGGGCTCACTGAAGCTTTCTTT. Translation gives CAISDRAGLTEAFF.